Detailed here is one T cell receptor beta chain. Generated by immunoSEQ multiplex PCR, the TCRdb table keeps only in-frame clones and is missing some. The sample has approximately 70,000 clones; roughly 90% are singletons. This sample stems from a study of control samples from healthy donors and cancer patients. CDR3 length equals 12 residues. In germline, CDR1 is SGHTA, CDR2 FQGNSA. Trimming pared 3 bases from V and 3 bases from J, leaving 5 bases between. This rearrangement joins TRBV7-2 to TRBJ1-2, with D uncertain. The clonotype comes from a man aged 60-69 years with lung cancer. What was sequenced was PBMCs. CDR3 in amino acids: CASSFDYYGYTF. The CDR3 DNA follows: TGTGCCAGCAGCTTCGATTACTATGGCTACACCTTC.